This TCR beta chain comes out of a study of cytomegalovirus exposure and HLA in healthy donors. Germline loops: CDR1 MRHNA, CDR2 SNTAGT. V lost 6 bases to trimming and J lost 6 bases, with 16 bases between them. The length of the CDR3 is 14 residues. 13 Jbeta primers and 60 Vbeta primers were used for the PCR. Repertoires were generated with immunoSEQ multiplex PCR, while TCRdb's copy carries only in-frame clones and drops some. The table lists about 150,000 clones, approximately 74% of them singletons. This chain joins TRBV6-4 and TRBJ2-3; D might be TRBD2 (7 bases). Material: PBMCs. The receptor's source is a man younger than 35 in good health and CMV-seronegative. CDR3 in amino acids: CASRPLRGLDTQYF. As DNA, the CDR3 is TGTGCCAGCAGGCCTCTGCGGGGGCTGGATACGCAGTATTTT.